One and the same sample provided the 9 T cell receptor beta chains below, sequenced in a study of T cells in tuberculosis. Sequencing used immunoSEQ multiplex PCR; TCRdb keeps in-frame clones, though not all of them. Among tens of thousands of clones listed, roughly 96% were seen once. Sequenced: PBMCs. The receptor source for this set is a donor between 10 and 35 years old with latent tuberculosis or without tuberculosis infection.

The gene calls are TRBV5-1 and TRBJ2-7; D possibly corresponds to TRBD2 (6 bases). Germline assignment: CDR1 SGHRS and CDR2 YFSETQ. V was pared by 5 bases and J by 4 bases, with 16 bases between. This CDR3 is built from 14 residues. CDR3: CASSYRDSAYEQYF. Here the CDR3 DNA reads TGCGCCAGCAGTTACCGGGACTCCGCATACGAGCAGTACTTC.

The J gene is TRBJ2-2, the V gene TRBV11-2; 7 positions agree with TRBD2. This CDR3 is built from 15 residues. The V gene's germline CDR1 is SGHAT and CDR2 FQNNGV. V lost 1 base to trimming and J lost 4 bases; unmatched junction nucleotides: 3. This CDR3 is CASSLGLAGTGELFF. Written as DNA, the CDR3 is TGTGCCAGCAGCTTAGGACTAGCCGGCACCGGGGAGCTGTTTTTT.

The chain recombines TRBV30 with TRBJ1-1, with 9 bases matching TRBD1. This CDR3 region has 13 residues. Germline CDR1 is GTSNPN and CDR2 is SVGIG (reference sequence). V lost 0 bases, J lost 5 bases, and 1 base stayed unmatched. The CDR3 region has the DNA TGTGCCTGGAGTGTACAGGGGGCAACTGAAGCTTTCTTT. Translated, it gives CAWSVQGATEAFF.

The genes are TRBV19 and TRBJ2-4; D call uncertain. Germline V lookup: CDR1 LNHDA, CDR2 SQIVND (reference sequence). The CDR3 has 14 residues. The V gene lost 2 bases and the J gene lost 5 bases, with 10 bases spanning the gap. The CDR3 here is CASSITADQNIQYF. The CDR3, as DNA: TGTGCCAGTAGTATAACAGCAGACCAAAACATTCAGTACTTC.

The rearrangement links TRBV11-2 to TRBJ1-4; 7 nucleotides align to TRBD1. Germline CDR1 and CDR2: SGHAT and FQNNGV. The CDR3 has 15 residues. The V and J ends lost 4 bases and 5 bases, in that order; junction bases with no gene match: 7. CDR3 in DNA: TGTGCCAGCAGCTACTCGGGACAGATAAATGAAAAACTGTTTTTT. It translates to CASSYSGQINEKLFF.

The V call is TRBV7-6, the J call TRBJ2-7; 13 bases are shared with TRBD2. The V gene end was trimmed by 5 bases and the J gene end by 0 bases; junction bases not matched to a gene: 4. The CDR3 covers 16 residues. Germline V gene sequence: CDR1 SGHVS, CDR2 FNYEAQ. This CDR3 is CASSAGLAGASYEQYF. The CDR3 DNA sequence: TGTGCCAGCAGCGCTGGACTAGCGGGAGCCTCCTACGAGCAGTACTTC.

The V and J genes are TRBV19 and TRBJ2-1; D gene ambiguous. The germline V gene has CDR1 LNHDA and CDR2 SQIVND (reference sequence). The CDR3 is 14 residues long. V lost 6 bases and J 0 bases, leaving 9 bases between the germline ends. CDR3 in amino acids: CASSLSGSYNEQFF. Here the CDR3 DNA reads TGTGCCAGTAGCCTCAGTGGCTCCTACAATGAGCAGTTCTTC.

This chain links TRBV4-2 with TRBJ2-7, with 10 bases matching TRBD2. Germline values: CDR1 LGHNA, CDR2 YNFKEQ. This CDR3 has 17 residues. After removal of 0 bases from V and 6 bases from J, the junction contained 11 bases not matched to a gene. The CDR3: CASSQDGEGLASGEQYF. The CDR3 DNA follows: TGTGCCAGCAGCCAAGATGGGGAGGGACTAGCGAGCGGCGAGCAGTACTTC.

The rearrangement links TRBV7-6 to TRBJ1-1; 10 bases are shared with TRBD1. Trimming at V came to 5 bases and at J to 4 bases, leaving 10 bases not matched to a gene. From germline, CDR1 is SGHVS and CDR2 FNYEAQ. This CDR3 comprises 16 residues. CDR3 sequence (DNA): TGTGCCAGCAGCCAAAGCCGGGACAGGGGCCCCACTGAAGCTTTCTTT. Translation: CASSQSRDRGPTEAFF.